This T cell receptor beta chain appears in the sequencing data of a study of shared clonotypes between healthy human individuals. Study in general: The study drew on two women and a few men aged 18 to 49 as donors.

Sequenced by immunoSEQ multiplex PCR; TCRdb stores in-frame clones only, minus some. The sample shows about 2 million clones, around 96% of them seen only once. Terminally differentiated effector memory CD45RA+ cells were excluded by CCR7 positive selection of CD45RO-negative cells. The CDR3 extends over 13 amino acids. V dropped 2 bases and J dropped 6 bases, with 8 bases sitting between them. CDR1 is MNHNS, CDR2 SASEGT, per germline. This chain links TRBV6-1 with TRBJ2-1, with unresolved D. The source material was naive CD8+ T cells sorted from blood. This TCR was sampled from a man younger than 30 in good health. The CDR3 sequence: CASSELAFNEQFF. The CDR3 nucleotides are TGTGCCAGCAGTGAACTGGCGTTCAATGAGCAGTTCTTC.